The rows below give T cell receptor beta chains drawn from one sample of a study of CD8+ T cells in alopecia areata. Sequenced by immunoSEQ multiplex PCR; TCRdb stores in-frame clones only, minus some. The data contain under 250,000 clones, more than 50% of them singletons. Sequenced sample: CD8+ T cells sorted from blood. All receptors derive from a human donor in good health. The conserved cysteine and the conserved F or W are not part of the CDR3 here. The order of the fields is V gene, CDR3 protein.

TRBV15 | ATSRANTAQPQH
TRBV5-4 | ASSLNRVYGYT
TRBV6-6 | ASNAGVGEQY
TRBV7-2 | ASSYKSSGTGRTYEQY
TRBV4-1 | ASSQDPRGNQPQH
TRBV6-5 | ASSYSTGGYEQF
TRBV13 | ASAPMRDLTDTQY
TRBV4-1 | ASSLSRDGSYEQY
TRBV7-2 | ASSLGFLEAF
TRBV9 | ASSPDQGTGELF
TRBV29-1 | SVVTGNTEAF
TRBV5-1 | ASSSQEGNTEAF
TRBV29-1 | SVEEGVGLEETQY
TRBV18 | ASSPYVRETQY
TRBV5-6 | ASSYPGEVSVDEQY
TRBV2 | ASQGGGEYGYT
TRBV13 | ASSLFPVNEQF
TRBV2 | ASSDFPREEETQY
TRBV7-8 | ASSLDLGRGAYNEQF
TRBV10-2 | ASSESNYQPQH
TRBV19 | ASSLRGDLSNQPQH
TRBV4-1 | ASSHLTDEQF
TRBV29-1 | SVVGQGAPTEAF
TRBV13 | ASSVRAKQETQY
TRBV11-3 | ASSFQGDLNEQF
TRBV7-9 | ASSPWTGKDSEAF
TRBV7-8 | ASSVQETQY
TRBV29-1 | SVDELGQHTDTQY
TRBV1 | TSSQGMGRGVGETQY
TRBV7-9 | ASSFVTVRGGELF
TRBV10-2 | ASSDNRGGYGYT
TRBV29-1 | SVVGVRGGTDTQY
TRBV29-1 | GTGAGGTDTQY
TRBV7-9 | ASSARTGDNSPLH
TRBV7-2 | ASSIRGVGDIGELF